One and the same sample provided the 7 T cell receptor beta chains below, sequenced in a study of beta chain features in type 1 diabetes. The isolated RNA, all of it, was reverse transcribed, so expressed TCRB transcripts were what got sequenced. Profiled with immunoSEQ multiplex PCR; TCRdb holds only in-frame clones, not every one. Seen here are roughly 610,000 clones, about a sixth observed once, and the top ten hold 0.09% to 0.095%. Sequencing was performed on naive CD4+ T cells from blood. These receptors were taken from a man between 18 and 35 years old in good health.

There are a few counts of this clone. The chain couples TRBV9 to TRBJ2-2, with unresolved D. This CDR3 region has 13 residues. Deletions cut 3 bases from V and 4 bases from J, with 7 bases between. Germline V gene data show CDR1 as SGDLS and CDR2 as YYNGEE. The CDR3 nucleotides are TGTGCCAGCAGCGAGACCCCCACCGGGGAGCTGTTTTTT. Residues: CASSETPTGELFF. Full variable domain (outside the CDR3, taken from reference TRBV9 and TRBJ2-2): DSGVTQTPKHLITATGQRVTLRCSPRSGDLSVYWYQQSLDQGLQFLIQYYNGEERAKGNILERFSAQQFPDLHSELNLSSLELGDSALYFCASSETPTGELFFGEGSRLTVL.

This clone was detected a few times. The rearrangement joins TRBV10-3 to TRBJ2-7; possible D gene TRBD2, 6 bases. The CDR3 loop spans 11 amino acids. V was trimmed by 10 bases and J by 4 bases, leaving 11 bases between them. The germline V gene encodes CDR1 ENHRY and CDR2 SYGVKD. As DNA, the CDR3 is TGTGCCACCGGACTAACTTACGAGCAGTACTTC. Its translation is CATGLTYEQYF.

The rearrangement joins TRBV10-3 to TRBJ1-2; 8 nucleotides align to TRBD1. The CDR3 totals 17 residues. CDR1 and CDR2 (germline): ENHRY, SYGVKD. V lost 1 base to trimming and J lost 0 bases; unmatched junction nucleotides: 7. The CDR3 here is CAISELTGAKANYGYTF. CDR3 DNA sequence: TGTGCCATCAGTGAGTTGACAGGGGCTAAAGCTAACTATGGCTACACCTTC.

The chain couples TRBV7-9 to TRBJ1-5; a possible D gene is TRBD1 (5 bases). The CDR3 extends over 14 amino acids. Trimming left V 5 bases short and J 0 bases short, with 8 bases between. The germline gives CDR1 SEHNR, CDR2 FQNEAQ (reference sequence). CDR3 amino acids: CASSKGFSNQPQHF. The CDR3 bases are TGTGCCAGCAGCAAGGGGTTTAGCAATCAGCCCCAGCATTTT.

J is TRBJ2-3 and V is TRBV4-3; D is unclear. V was cut by 0 bases and J by 3 bases, with 10 bases left in between. Germline-derived CDR1 and CDR2 are LGHNA and YSLEER. The CDR3 runs to 15 residues. This CDR3 is CASSQDYSKTDTQYF. DNA of the CDR3: TGCGCCAGCAGCCAAGATTATAGCAAGACAGATACGCAGTATTTT.

This clone was found a few times. The chain combines TRBV11-1 with TRBJ2-5; 8 nucleotides align to TRBD2. Looked up from germline, CDR1 is SGHAT and CDR2 is FQDESV (reference sequence). The CDR3 length is 13 residues. Germline trimming cut 5 bases from V and 7 bases from J; bases unmatched to any gene: 6. The CDR3 nucleotides read TGTGCCAGCAGCCAGGGACTAGGAGGGACCCAGTACTTC. It yields the protein CASSQGLGGTQYF.

This clone was found a few times. The rearrangement links TRBV7-2 to TRBJ2-1; 8 bases line up with TRBD2. The V and J ends lost 1 base and 0 bases, in that order; junction bases with no gene match: 2. The CDR3 runs to 16 residues. Germline values: CDR1 SGHTA, CDR2 FQGNSA. CDR3 nucleotides: TGTGCCAGCAGCTTAGTCCTAGCGGGCTCCTACAATGAGCAGTTCTTC. Translation gives CASSLVLAGSYNEQFF.